These 2 T cell receptor beta chains originate from one sample sequenced in a study of T cells after yellow fever vaccination. MiXCR, applied by TCRdb to the 5' RACE reads, yields one record per CDR3 protein. The sample contains a few hundred thousand distinct CDR3 sequences, 13% of which appear only once. The sequences come from CD4+ T cells sorted from PBMCs, collected 45 days after the yellow fever booster vaccination. These receptors originate from a man aged 25-40 years who received the YFV17D yellow fever vaccine.

This clonotype was recorded many times. The chain combines TRBV7-6 with TRBJ2-5; 13 nucleotides match TRBD2. Germline CDR1 SGHVS, CDR2 FNYEAQ. The V and J ends lost 1 base and 5 bases, in that order; junction bases with no gene match: 4. The CDR3 runs 16 residues. The CDR3 protein is CASSLELAGGPETQYF. As DNA, the CDR3 is TGTGCCAGCAGCTTAGAACTAGCGGGAGGGCCGGAGACCCAGTACTTC.

This clonotype has just one count. The chain has TRBV11-2 and TRBJ2-3, with TRBD2 matching over 12 bases. Per germline, CDR1 SGHAT and CDR2 FQNNGV. The CDR3 runs 18 residues. The V gene end was trimmed by 2 bases and the J gene end by 5 bases; junction bases not matched to a gene: 11. CDR3 DNA sequence: TGTGCCAGCAGCTTAATGGAACTAGCGGGAGGATTTGTAGATACGCAGTATTTT. It specifies CASSLMELAGGFVDTQYF.